The 2 T cell receptor beta chains given below trace back to one sample, sequenced in a study of blood T cell repertoires in COVID-19. Here immunoSEQ multiplex PCR was the method, and the copy in TCRdb shows in-frame clones only, minus some. The data hold 140,000 to 150,000 clones, with about 87% observed a single time. What was sequenced was peripheral blood. The source is a human donor in a cohort sampled during active COVID-19.

A single count supports this clone. V gene TRBV19 combines with J gene TRBJ1-3; 7 positions match TRBD1. The CDR3 extends over 14 amino acids. V was pared by 4 bases and J by 5 bases, with 5 bases of the junction left unmatched. The V gene's germline CDR1 is LNHDA and CDR2 SQIVND (reference sequence). Here the CDR3 DNA reads TGTGCCAGTAGTACCCGACAGGGCAGAAACACCATATATTTT. Encoded protein: CASSTRQGRNTIYF. Together with reference TRBV19 and TRBJ1-3, the CDR3 gives the full variable domain: DGGITQSPKYLFRKEGQNVTLSCEQNLNHDAMYWYRQDPGQGLRLIYYSQIVNDFQKGDIAEGYSVSREKKESFPLTVTSAQKNPTAFYLCASSTRQGRNTIYFGEGSWLTVV.

Here the CDR3 reads CASSPYGLNSPLHF. For the CDR3, the DNA is TGTGCCAGCAGCCCCTACGGACTTAATTCACCCCTCCACTTT. The chain couples TRBV3-1 (or the pseudogene TRBV3-2) to TRBJ1-6; the D is unclear. The CDR3 is 14 residues long. V lost 4 bases and J lost 6, with 10 bases in between. Germline V gives CDR1 LGHDT, CDR2 YNNKEL (reference sequence).